One and the same sample provided the 16 T cell receptor beta chains below, sequenced in a study of human T cells and chemical hapten exposure. TCRdb ran MiXCR on the RACE reads and lists one entry per CDR3 protein. Of roughly 110,000 distinct CDR3 sequences listed, less than 15% were seen once; the top ten hold roughly 1.6%. As to time point: pre-sensitization, week 0. Sample treatment: therapeutic diphenylcyclopropenone sensitization with weekly scalp DPC. This material consisted of whole blood, taken in connection with sensitization to the hapten diphenylcyclopropenone (DPC). The origin of the receptors is a woman aged 45-59 years with alopecia areata. Some clones in this sample may be carry-over from other donors' samples.

This rearrangement joins TRBV6-1 to TRBJ1-1; no clear D gene. This CDR3 is built from 14 residues. Trimming stripped 4 bases from V and 1 base from J, with 10 bases between. From germline, CDR1 is MNHNS and CDR2 SASEGT. CDR3 coding DNA: TGTGCCAGCAGTGCCTGGGCCTCGAACACTGAAGCTTTCTTT. Amino acid sequence: CASSAWASNTEAFF.

The chain links TRBV4-2 to TRBJ2-1; 7 positions agree with TRBD2. Germline V CDR1 and CDR2: LGHNA, YNFKEQ. Losses at the gene ends were 3 bases for V and 10 bases for J; bases not matched to a gene: 12. The CDR3 runs to 15 residues. CDR3 protein: CASSQAGTMGGEQFF. The CDR3, as DNA: TGTGCCAGCAGCCAGGCCGGGACTATGGGAGGCGAGCAGTTCTTC.

This clonotype was seen a handful of times. For the CDR3, the DNA is TGTGCCAGCAGCCAAGGTCAGGGGTATAGCAATCAGCCCCAGCATTTT. Its protein is CASSQGQGYSNQPQHF. The chain joins TRBV4-2 to TRBJ1-5; the D gene is possibly TRBD1 (6 bases). This CDR3 spans 16 amino acids. Germline lookup yields CDR1 LGHNA and CDR2 YNFKEQ. The germline V and J ends were trimmed by 1 base and 0 bases, with 10 bases remaining between them.

In its sample, this clonotype was seen a few times. The chain's CDR3 is CASSFGASSNQPQHF. The DNA of the CDR3 is TGTGCCAGCAGTTTCGGGGCATCGAGCAATCAGCCCCAGCATTTT. The chain couples TRBV12-3 or TRBV12-4 to TRBJ1-5, with a possible D match to TRBD1 (5 bases). The CDR3 is made up of 15 amino acids. The germline V and J ends were trimmed by 3 bases and 1 base, with 10 bases remaining between them.

The chain recombines TRBV20-1 with TRBJ2-5; 13 nucleotides match TRBD2. After removal of 5 bases from V and 3 bases from J, the junction contained 9 bases not matched to a gene. Germline V gene sequence: CDR1 DFQATT, CDR2 SNEGSKA (reference sequence). There are 16 residues in the CDR3. CDR3 in amino acids: CSASRLAGGAKETQYF. CDR3 in DNA: TGCAGTGCTTCCCGACTAGCGGGGGGTGCAAAAGAGACCCAGTACTTC.

This clonotype was detected ten times or more. The chain uses TRBV15 and TRBJ1-6; D possibly corresponds to TRBD1 (5 bases). CDR3 length: 15 residues. Trimming pared 5 bases from V and 6 bases from J, leaving 14 bases between. From germline, CDR1 is LNHNV and CDR2 YYDKDF (reference sequence). CDR3 sequence: CATSRQPRGNSPLHF. CDR3 DNA: TGTGCCACCAGCCGACAGCCTAGGGGTAATTCACCCCTCCACTTT.

In this sample, this clonotype turned up many times. The rearrangement uses TRBV29-1 and TRBJ1-2; no clear D. The CDR3 has 10 residues. CDR1 is SQVTM, CDR2 ANQGSEA, per germline. The ends were cut back, 0 bases at V and 8 bases at J, with 4 bases in the middle. The DNA for the CDR3 is TGCAGCGTTGAAGAGAGCGGCTACACCTTC. Translated: CSVEESGYTF.

This chain links TRBV18 with TRBJ1-4; D might be TRBD1 (6 bases). Germline CDR1 KGHSH, CDR2 LQKENI. V shed 5 bases and J shed 3 bases, with 13 bases lying between them. CDR3 length: 15 amino acids. CDR3 amino acids: CASSNWGLSNEKLFF. For the CDR3, the DNA is TGTGCCAGCTCAAACTGGGGGCTATCTAATGAAAAACTGTTTTTT.

The rearrangement uses TRBV19 and TRBJ2-3; D is perhaps TRBD1 or TRBD2 (5 bases each). Germline lookup yields CDR1 LNHDA and CDR2 SQIVND (reference sequence). V gave up 5 bases and J gave up 3 bases, with 21 bases separating them. This CDR3 is built from 17 residues. CDR3 sequence reads: CASSSRLRGLRTDTQYF. The CDR3 DNA is TGTGCCAGTAGTTCCCGACTCCGGGGCCTCCGGACAGATACGCAGTATTTT.

This clonotype was detected a few times. The V gene is TRBV28, the J gene TRBJ2-2; D is ambiguous. Germline V gene lookup returns CDR1 MDHEN and CDR2 SYDVKM. V was clipped by 10 bases and J by 8 bases, with 11 bases between them. This CDR3 spans 11 amino acids. CDR3 region: CATRLVGELFF. The CDR3 region has the DNA TGTGCCACCCGACTGGTTGGGGAGCTGTTTTTT.

This chain connects TRBV28 to TRBJ2-7; 11 bases fit TRBD2. This CDR3 spans 15 amino acids. V lost 6 bases to trimming and J lost 0 bases; unmatched junction nucleotides: 4. Germline assignment: CDR1 MDHEN and CDR2 SYDVKM. The CDR3 protein is CASRPGTSGSYEQYF. The CDR3 DNA is TGTGCCAGCAGACCCGGGACTAGCGGCTCCTACGAGCAGTACTTC. Full variable domain (missing parts from reference TRBV28 and TRBJ2-7): DVKVTQSSRYLVKRTGEKVFLECVQDMDHENMFWYRQDPGLGLRLIYFSYDVKMKEKGDIPEGYSVSREKKERFSLILESASTNQTSMYLCASRPGTSGSYEQYFGPGTRLTVT.

Here the CDR3 reads CASGSGLSYEQYF. The CDR3 bases are TGTGCCAGCGGTTCGGGACTCTCCTACGAGCAGTACTTC. The chain links TRBV7-2 to TRBJ2-7, with a weak D call TRBD2 (6 bases). V was cut by 8 bases and J by 0 bases, with 11 bases left in between. The germline V gene encodes CDR1 SGHTA and CDR2 FQGNSA. CDR3 length: 13 amino acids.

This clonotype was counted a few times. The chain has TRBV28 and TRBJ1-2; no clear D gene. Germline V gives CDR1 MDHEN, CDR2 SYDVKM. V lost 4 bases to trimming and J lost 5 bases, with 8 bases between them. CDR3 length equals 12 residues. CDR3 sequence reads: CASSSRVYGYTF. DNA for the CDR3: TGTGCCAGCAGTTCGAGGGTATATGGCTACACCTTC.

Turning to this clonotype: A single base separates this from a much larger clone, so it may be a read error. The chain links TRBV28 to TRBJ2-2; D is perhaps TRBD2 (5 bases). There are 13 residues in the CDR3. Germline V gene data show CDR1 as MDHEN and CDR2 as SYDVKM. CDR3 residues: CASRPGGPGVLFF. CDR3 coding DNA: TGTGCCAGCAGACCCGGCGGGCCTGGGGTGCTGTTTTTT.

The rearrangement uses TRBV5-5 and TRBJ2-5; 16 bases fit TRBD2. J gave up 2 bases and V 2 bases, and 9 bases lay outside the gene matches. This CDR3 region has 19 residues. Looked up from germline, CDR1 is SGHKS and CDR2 is YYEKEE (reference sequence). CDR3 sequence reads: CASSFFSLGLAGGQETQYF. The CDR3 DNA follows: TGTGCCAGCAGCTTTTTTTCTCTGGGACTAGCGGGAGGGCAAGAGACCCAGTACTTC.

This clonotype was seen ten or more times. The rearrangement uses TRBV6-4 and TRBJ1-1; D not resolved. Trimming removed 4 bases at V and 3 bases at J, with 9 bases between. The germline gives CDR1 MRHNA, CDR2 SNTAGT. This CDR3 spans 13 amino acids. The CDR3 is CASSVGGDTEAFF. The DNA for the CDR3 is TGTGCCAGCAGTGTCGGTGGGGACACTGAAGCTTTCTTT.